This TCR beta chain derives from a study of cytomegalovirus exposure and HLA in healthy donors. The primer mix had 60 Vbeta and 13 Jbeta primers. Assay used: immunoSEQ multiplex PCR; TCRdb lists only in-frame clones, some missing. The sample comprises over 110,000 clones, over 65% of which are singletons, and over 2.5% rests with the top ten. J was trimmed by 4 bases and V by 0 bases; bases with no gene match: 3. Germline CDR1 SGDLS, CDR2 YYNGEE. CDR3 length: 16 residues. This TCR was sampled from a male donor in good health and CMV-seronegative. Specimen: PBMCs. V is TRBV9 and J is TRBJ2-2; 10 positions agree with TRBD2. DNA for the CDR3: TGTGCCAGCAGCGTAGCACTAGCGGGGTTCACCGGGGAGCTGTTTTTT. It is translated as CASSVALAGFTGELFF.